This passage covers 26 T cell receptor beta chains from one sample sequenced in a study of cytomegalovirus exposure and HLA in healthy donors. Primers: 60 Vbeta forward and 13 Jbeta reverse. TCRdb's table, derived via immunoSEQ multiplex PCR, lists solely in-frame clones and lacks some. This sample has roughly 100,000 clones, with 77% found just once. The sequenced material came from PBMCs. The receptors originated from a woman in her 40s in good health and CMV-seronegative.

The chain uses TRBV6-1 and TRBJ2-7, with TRBD2 matching over 7 bases. The J segment lost 3 bases and the V segment lost 3 bases, leaving 5 bases of the junction unmatched. The CDR3 is 14 amino acids. CDR1 and CDR2 (germline): MNHNS, SASEGT. CDR3 amino acids: CASSDGDYIYEQYF. CDR3 nucleotides: TGTGCCAGCAGTGATGGGGACTATATCTACGAGCAGTACTTC.

The chain is built from TRBV11-2 and TRBJ2-3; 8 positions agree with TRBD2. This CDR3 spans 19 amino acids. The V segment lost 3 bases and the J segment 3 bases; nucleotides outside the gene matches: 17. Germline V gene data show CDR1 as SGHAT and CDR2 as FQNNGV. The CDR3 DNA sequence: TGTGCCAGCAGCTTTAGTGGATTAGCGGGGAGCGGAAGGACAGATACGCAGTATTTT. Its translation is CASSFSGLAGSGRTDTQYF. The full variable domain, rest sourced from reference TRBV11-2 and TRBJ2-3, is EAGVAQSPRYKIIEKRQSVAFWCNPISGHATLYWYQQILGQGPKLLIQFQNNGVVDDSQLPKDRFSAERLKGVDSTLKIQPAKLEDSAVYLCASSFSGLAGSGRTDTQYFGPGTRLTVL.

CDR3 region: CASSLFVVDRFYEQYF. In DNA form, the CDR3 reads TGTGCCAGCAGTTTATTTGTTGTTGACAGATTCTACGAGCAGTACTTC. The chain joins TRBV27 to TRBJ2-7; TRBD1 is a possible D gene (5 bases). The CDR3 loop spans 16 amino acids. Germline CDR1 is MNHEY and CDR2 is SMNVEV (reference sequence). V was cut by 1 base and J by 3 bases, with 16 bases left in between.

This clone was detected once. The chain has TRBV9 and TRBJ2-3; the match to TRBD1 covers 7 bases. V lost 3 bases and J lost 0; bases outside the gene matches: 10. The CDR3 length is 17 residues. Germline V gene lookup returns CDR1 SGDLS and CDR2 YYNGEE. CDR3 sequence: CASSAGQAGLSTDTQYF. CDR3 DNA sequence: TGTGCCAGCAGCGCAGGACAGGCCGGCTTAAGCACAGATACGCAGTATTTT.

V is TRBV14 and J is TRBJ2-7, with 9 bases lining up with TRBD2. J lost 6 bases, V lost 4 bases, and 7 bases had no gene match. The germline V gene encodes CDR1 SGHDN and CDR2 FVKESK. This CDR3 has 14 amino acids. The CDR3 DNA is TGTGCCAGCAGCCTAGCGGGAGCTCATCCCGAGCAGTACTTC. Its protein is CASSLAGAHPEQYF.

This clone appeared a few times. J is TRBJ1-1 and V is TRBV6-5; D may be TRBD1 (6 bases). Looked up from germline, CDR1 is MNHEY and CDR2 is SVGAGI. The CDR3 sequence is 15 residues long. V was trimmed by 5 bases and J by 1 base, leaving 14 bases between them. The CDR3 reads CASSADRSRNTEAFF. In DNA, the CDR3 is TGTGCCAGCAGTGCAGACAGGTCTAGGAACACTGAAGCTTTCTTT.

CDR3 loop: CATADRTNYGYTF. In DNA, the CDR3 is TGTGCCACCGCGGACAGGACGAACTATGGCTACACCTTC. The V call is TRBV2, the J call TRBJ1-2, with 7 bases identical to TRBD1. The V gene end was trimmed by 10 bases and the J gene end by 2 bases; junction bases not matched to a gene: 7. The CDR3 runs 13 residues. The germline V gene has CDR1 SNHLY and CDR2 FYNNEI.

A few counts support this clone. V usage is TRBV2 and J usage is TRBJ1-1; D uncertain. The germline CDR1 and CDR2 sequences are SNHLY and FYNNEI. Trimming pared 0 bases from V and 3 bases from J, leaving 5 bases between. The length of the CDR3 is 13 residues. The CDR3 protein is CASSEAEYTEAFF. CDR3 nucleotides: TGTGCCAGCAGTGAAGCTGAGTACACTGAAGCTTTCTTT. Drawing the rest from reference TRBV2 and TRBJ1-1, the complete variable domain is EPEVTQTPSHQVTQMGQEVILRCVPISNHLYFYWYRQILGQKVEFLVSFYNNEISEKSEIFDDQFSVERPDGSNFTLKIRSTKLEDSAMYFCASSEAEYTEAFFGQGTRLTVV.

This rearrangement joins TRBV19 to TRBJ2-2, with D maybe TRBD2 (5 bases). Deletions cut 7 bases from V and 0 bases from J, with 15 bases between. The CDR3 is made up of 16 amino acids. CDR1 is LNHDA, CDR2 SQIVND, per germline (reference sequence). The CDR3, as DNA: TGTGCCAGTAAGAGGGAGCCAGAGACGAACACCGGGGAGCTGTTTTTT. Residues: CASKREPETNTGELFF.

The V and J genes are TRBV7-8 and TRBJ1-5; tentatively, D is TRBD1 (6 bases). The CDR3 contains 15 residues. Trimming removed 2 bases at V and 1 base at J, with 9 bases between. Germline V CDR1 and CDR2: SGHVS, FQNEAQ. The CDR3 DNA is TGTGCCAGCAGCTTAACAGGGTCCAGCAATCAGCCCCAGCATTTT. Translation gives CASSLTGSSNQPQHF.

The chain couples TRBV7-9 to TRBJ1-2; D is uncertain. This CDR3 comprises 12 residues. The V end lost 1 base, the J end lost 6 bases, and 6 bases lay between the germline ends. The V gene's germline CDR1 is SEHNR and CDR2 FQNEAQ (reference sequence). This CDR3 reads CASSLGHNGYTF. The CDR3, as DNA: TGTGCCAGCAGCTTAGGACACAATGGCTACACCTTC.

Turning to this clone: One end of the junction does not line up with germline, which may come from a read error. The genes are TRBV19 and TRBJ1-2; possibly TRBD1 for D (5 bases). The CDR3 runs 15 residues. CDR1 is LNHDA and CDR2 is SQIVND in the germline V gene (reference sequence). CDR3 nucleotide sequence: TGTGCCAGTAGTATGGGGCTTCTCTCTAACTATGGCTATACCTTC. Amino acids: CASSMGLLSNYGYTF.

This rearrangement joins TRBV4-1 to TRBJ1-5; no clear D gene. The CDR3 covers 15 residues. CDR1 is MGHRA, CDR2 YSYEKL, per germline. Trimming removed 0 bases at V and 11 bases at J, with 17 bases between. The CDR3 bases are TGCGCCAGCAGCCAAGAATCGTTAGTTGCCTCGTCCCAGCATTTT. This codes for CASSQESLVASSQHF.

This clone was counted between two and nine times. The V gene is TRBV29-1, the J gene TRBJ1-5; D is unresolved. CDR3 length: 12 amino acids. The germline V gene encodes CDR1 SQVTM and CDR2 ANQGSEA. Between the trimmed V and J ends, which lost 4 bases and 0 bases, there was a span of 4 bases. CDR3 protein: CSVGASNQPQHF. CDR3 in DNA: TGCAGCGTTGGGGCTAGCAATCAGCCCCAGCATTTT.

The chain combines TRBV4-3 with TRBJ2-1; D might be TRBD1 (5 bases). CDR1 and CDR2 (germline): LGHNA, YSLEER. The CDR3 loop spans 16 amino acids. Trimming took off 3 bases at V and 4 bases at J, with 16 bases between the two ends. CDR3 in DNA: TGCGCCAGCAGCCAGATCAGGGTCGGAGTTTACAATGAGCAGTTCTTC. Translated: CASSQIRVGVYNEQFF.

The rearrangement links TRBV6-6 to TRBJ1-5, with a tentative D call TRBD1 (5 bases). The CDR3 loop spans 11 amino acids. V dropped 8 bases and J dropped 7 bases, with 9 bases sitting between them. The germline V gene has CDR1 MNHNY and CDR2 SVGAGI (reference sequence). The chain's CDR3 is CASSTGQPQHF. As DNA, the CDR3 is TGTGCCAGCTCCACAGGCCAGCCCCAGCATTTT.

The chain uses TRBV2 and TRBJ2-7, with TRBD1 as a possible D gene (5 bases). V gave up 5 bases and J gave up 3 bases, with 11 bases separating them. CDR1 is SNHLY, CDR2 FYNNEI, per germline. The CDR3 is made up of 13 amino acids. CDR3: CASSRQSLYEQYF. The CDR3 coding sequence is TGTGCCAGCAGTAGACAGAGCCTCTACGAGCAGTACTTC.

This clone was recorded once. This chain uses TRBV15 with TRBJ1-1; 7 bases are a match to TRBD1. V was pared by 5 bases and J by 3 bases, with 6 bases of the junction left unmatched. The CDR3 totals 14 residues. Per germline, CDR1 LNHNV and CDR2 YYDKDF (reference sequence). CDR3: CATSARQGYTEAFF. The DNA for the CDR3 is TGTGCCACCAGCGCCAGACAGGGCTACACTGAAGCTTTCTTT. Variable domain in full (rest from reference TRBV15 and TRBJ1-1): DAMVIQNPRYQVTQFGKPVTLSCSQTLNHNVMYWYQQKSSQAPKLLFHYYDKDFNNEADTPDNFQSRRPNTSFCFLDIRSPGLGDTAMYLCATSARQGYTEAFFGQGTRLTVV.

This chain joins TRBV5-1 and TRBJ2-3, with TRBD2 matching 9 bases. The CDR3 loop spans 16 amino acids. Germline lookup yields CDR1 SGHRS and CDR2 YFSETQ. V lost 5 bases and J lost 3; bases outside the gene matches: 10. Here the CDR3 DNA reads TGCGCCAGCAGGATCGGGGCGGGGGGGAGTACAGATACGCAGTATTTT. Protein: CASRIGAGGSTDTQYF.

The V and J genes are TRBV2 and TRBJ1-4; 9 bases fit TRBD1. Losses at the gene ends were 8 bases for V and 8 bases for J; bases not matched to a gene: 9. The CDR3 spans 14 residues. The germline gives CDR1 SNHLY, CDR2 FYNNEI. The CDR3 region has the DNA TGTGCCAGCCGGCGAGGGACAGGGTTGGAAAAACTGTTTTTT. Protein: CASRRGTGLEKLFF.

CDR3 region: CASSSTSGGASETQYF. CDR3 sequence (DNA): TGTGCCAGCAGCTCCACTAGCGGGGGGGCCTCAGAGACCCAGTACTTC. This chain links TRBV7-3 with TRBJ2-5; 13 bases align to TRBD2. The trim removed 4 bases at V and 4 bases at J, leaving 6 bases unmatched. The CDR3 extends over 16 amino acids. Looked up from germline, CDR1 is SGHTA and CDR2 is FQGTGA.

This clone was picked up one time. The chain recombines TRBV5-1 with TRBJ2-3, with 8 bases matching TRBD2. V trimming: 5 bases; J trimming: 4 bases; junction bases outside the gene matches: 9. Germline V gene lookup returns CDR1 SGHRS and CDR2 YFSETQ. The CDR3 runs to 15 residues. CDR3 sequence: CASRGSGGPSDTQYF. The CDR3 DNA reads TGCGCCAGCAGAGGATCGGGGGGGCCGTCAGATACGCAGTATTTT. The full variable domain, in which reference TRBV5-1 and TRBJ2-3 provide the parts outside the CDR3, is KAGVTQTPRYLIKTRGQQVTLSCSPISGHRSVSWYQQTPGQGLQFLFEYFSETQRNKGNFPGRFSGRQFSNSRSEMNVSTLELGDSALYLCASRGSGGPSDTQYFGPGTRLTVL.

In DNA, the CDR3 is TGTGCCAGCAGCGAGGGGGCCGGGGAGCAGTACTTC. Protein: CASSEGAGEQYF. V usage is TRBV2 and J usage is TRBJ2-7; 7 bases line up with TRBD1. V lost 6 bases to trimming and J lost 7 bases; unmatched junction nucleotides: 6. The germline V gene encodes CDR1 SNHLY and CDR2 FYNNEI. The CDR3 has 12 amino acids.

With respect to this clone: Distinct nucleotide sequences in the sample also encode this CDR3. The chain joins TRBV10-1 to TRBJ1-1; D is ambiguous. V was pared by 0 bases and J by 1 base, with 6 bases between. The CDR3 runs to 14 residues. Germline V CDR1 and CDR2: WNHNN, SYGVQD (reference sequence). The CDR3 sequence: CASSESGRNTEAFF. DNA of the CDR3: TGCGCCAGCAGTGAGTCGGGGAGGAACACTGAAGCTTTCTTT.

V and J are TRBV4-2 and TRBJ1-2, with 9 bases fitting TRBD1. This CDR3 spans 15 amino acids. Germline V lookup: CDR1 LGHNA, CDR2 YNFKEQ. V shed 4 bases, J shed 4 bases, and the junction held 7 bases outside the gene matches. The CDR3, as DNA: TGTGCCAGCAGCCGGCCGGGACAGGGTTCCTATGGCTACACCTTC. Its protein product is CASSRPGQGSYGYTF.

The chain recombines TRBV5-1 with TRBJ2-5, with D maybe TRBD2 (6 bases). The V gene's germline CDR1 is SGHRS and CDR2 YFSETQ. The CDR3 runs 13 residues. V shed 6 bases and J shed 5 bases, with 14 bases lying between them. The CDR3 spells CASTSTSDETQYF. The CDR3 nucleotides are TGCGCCAGCACCTCGACTAGTGATGAGACCCAGTACTTC.